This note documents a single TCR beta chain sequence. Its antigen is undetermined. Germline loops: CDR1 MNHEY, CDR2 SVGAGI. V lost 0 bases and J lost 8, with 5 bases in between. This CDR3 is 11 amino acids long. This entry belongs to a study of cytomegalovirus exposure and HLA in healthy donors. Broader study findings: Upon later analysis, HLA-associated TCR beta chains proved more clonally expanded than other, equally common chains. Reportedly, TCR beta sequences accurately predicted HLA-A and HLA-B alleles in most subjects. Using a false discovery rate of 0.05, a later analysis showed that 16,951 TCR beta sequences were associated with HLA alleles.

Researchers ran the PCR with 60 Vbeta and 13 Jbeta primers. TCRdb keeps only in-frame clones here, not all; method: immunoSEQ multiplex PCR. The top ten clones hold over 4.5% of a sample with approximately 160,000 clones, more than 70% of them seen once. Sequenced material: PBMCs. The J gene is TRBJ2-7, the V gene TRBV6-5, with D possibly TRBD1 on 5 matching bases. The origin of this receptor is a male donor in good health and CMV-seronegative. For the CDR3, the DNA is TGTGCCAGCAGTTACTCGGGGCAGCAGTACTTC. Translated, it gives CASSYSGQQYF.